A single T cell receptor (beta chain) is shown here with its context. The antigen is unknown. Healthy Caucasians, and only they, were the donors. The data originate from a study of identical twins. General study findings and limits: Beta out-of-frame sequences showed weaker excess twin sharing.

TCRdb processed the 5' RACE reads anew with MiXCR; each CDR3 protein has one entry. The table has around 490,000 distinct CDR3 sequences, about 22% seen once. Germline assignment: CDR1 MGHRA and CDR2 YSYEKL. J lost 11 bases, V lost 2 bases, and 11 bases had no gene match. This CDR3 contains 14 residues. This sample also belongs to another study, concerning yellow fever vaccine responses in identical twins.

The V call is TRBV4-1, the J call TRBJ1-1, with 7 positions matching TRBD1. The sample taken for sequencing was CD4+ T cells sorted from blood. The source of this sequence is a woman between 18 and 30 years old in good health. The CDR3 nucleotides read TGCGCCAGCAGCCAAACCGAGGGGGCCACGGGGGCTTTCTTT. This translates into CASSQTEGATGAFF.